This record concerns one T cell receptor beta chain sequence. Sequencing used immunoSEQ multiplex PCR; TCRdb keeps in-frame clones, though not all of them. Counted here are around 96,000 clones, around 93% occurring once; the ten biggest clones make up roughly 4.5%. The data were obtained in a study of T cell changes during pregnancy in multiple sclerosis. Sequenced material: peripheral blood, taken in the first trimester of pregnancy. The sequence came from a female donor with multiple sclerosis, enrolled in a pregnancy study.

The CDR3 DNA reads TGTGCCAGCAGCGATGACAGGAGCAATCAGCCCCAGCATTTT. Residues: CASSDDRSNQPQHF. This rearrangement joins TRBV16 to TRBJ1-5; D possibly corresponds to TRBD1 (6 bases). From germline, CDR1 is KGHSY and CDR2 FQNENV. The V end lost 5 bases, the J end lost 1 base, and 9 bases lay between the germline ends. The CDR3 sequence is 14 residues long.